This TCR beta chain is from a study of blood T cell repertoires in COVID-19. Whole-study context: Sites across the United States, Italy and Spain contributed samples from acute and convalescent COVID-19.

Libraries were prepared by immunoSEQ multiplex PCR; TCRdb keeps only in-frame clonotypes and omits some of them. The sample lists some 460,000 clones, 75% to 90% seen once, with roughly 4% in the top ten. Germline values: CDR1 KGHDR, CDR2 SFDVKD. With 5 bases clipped from V and 9 bases from J, the junction kept 10 bases outside the gene matches. This CDR3 contains 14 residues. The receptor was isolated from a woman aged 25 to 45 with acute or convalescent COVID-19. Sequencing input: peripheral blood. The chain is built from TRBV24-1 and TRBJ1-2; 8 bases align to TRBD1. The CDR3 DNA is TGTGCCACCAGTGCGGCAGGGGGCGCAGGGAGCTACACCTTC. Translated: CATSAAGGAGSYTF.